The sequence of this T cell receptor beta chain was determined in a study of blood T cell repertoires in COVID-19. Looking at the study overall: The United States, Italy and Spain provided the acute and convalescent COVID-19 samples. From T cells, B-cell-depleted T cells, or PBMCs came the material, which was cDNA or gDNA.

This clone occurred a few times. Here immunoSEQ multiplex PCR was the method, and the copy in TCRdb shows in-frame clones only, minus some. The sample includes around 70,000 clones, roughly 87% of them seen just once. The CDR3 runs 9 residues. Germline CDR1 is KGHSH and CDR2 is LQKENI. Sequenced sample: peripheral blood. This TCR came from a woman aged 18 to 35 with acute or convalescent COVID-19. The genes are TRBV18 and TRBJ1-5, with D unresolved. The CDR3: CPELQPQHF. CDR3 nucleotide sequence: TGTCCTGAGCTTCAGCCCCAGCATTTT.